The 30 T cell receptor beta chains below were found in one sample sequenced in a study of early stage breast cancer tumors. Clones were read by immunoSEQ multiplex PCR, and TCRdb kept only the in-frame ones, dropping some. The sample yields about 28,000 clones, roughly 80% seen once. The source material was blood. The receptors here all came from a person between 60 and 70 years old with breast cancer.

For this clone: An end of the junction differs from the germline gene, which may be a read error. The V and J genes are TRBV19 and TRBJ1-1, with D perhaps matching TRBD1 (6 bases). The CDR3 sequence is 14 residues long. CDR1 LNHDA and CDR2 SQIVND come from the germline V gene (reference sequence). The CDR3: CASSLDRRETEAFF. DNA of the CDR3: TGTGCCAGTAGTTTAGACAGGAGGGAAACTGAAGCTTTCTTT.

In this sample, this clone turned up a few times. The V and J genes are TRBV7-8 and TRBJ1-3; perhaps TRBD1 as D (5 bases). The CDR3 spans 15 residues. The V end was cut by 1 base, the J end by 7 bases, with 14 bases between. The germline V gene encodes CDR1 SGHVS and CDR2 FQNEAQ. Written as DNA, the CDR3 is TGTGCCAGCAGCTTAGGGACATTCGGGAGGAACACCATATATTTT. Its protein product is CASSLGTFGRNTIYF.

The chain joins TRBV7-9 to TRBJ1-3; D gene ambiguous. Germline loops: CDR1 SEHNR, CDR2 FQNEAQ (reference sequence). The germline V and J ends were trimmed by 0 bases and 0 bases, with 9 bases remaining between them. The CDR3 covers 16 residues. The CDR3 is CASSLAGSYSGNTIYF. The CDR3 nucleotides read TGTGCCAGCAGCTTAGCGGGGAGTTACTCTGGAAACACCATATATTTT.

This clone was counted between two and nine times. The chain combines TRBV18 with TRBJ2-6, with D tentatively TRBD1 (5 bases). The germline V and J ends were trimmed by 6 bases and 4 bases, with 13 bases remaining between them. The CDR3 sequence is 15 residues long. Looked up from germline, CDR1 is KGHSH and CDR2 is LQKENI. The CDR3: CASSSDQGGANVLTF. The CDR3 nucleotides are TGTGCCAGCTCCTCGGACCAGGGCGGGGCCAACGTCCTGACTTTC.

The table lists this clone with a count of one. The J gene is TRBJ2-1, the V gene TRBV30; 8 positions match TRBD1. This CDR3 has 13 amino acids. Germline CDR1 GTSNPN, CDR2 SVGIG (reference sequence). CDR3 residues: CVVRDRTNNEQFF. The CDR3 nucleotides read TGTGTCGTGCGGGACAGGACGAACAATGAGCAGTTCTTC.

The chain couples TRBV14 to TRBJ1-2; 9 bases match TRBD1. Germline trimming cut 4 bases from V and 7 bases from J; bases unmatched to any gene: 1. Germline V gene lookup returns CDR1 SGHDN and CDR2 FVKESK. The CDR3 has 12 amino acids. The CDR3 is CASSPDRGGYTF. CDR3 DNA: TGTGCCAGCAGCCCGGACAGGGGTGGCTACACCTTC.

The J gene is TRBJ2-7, the V gene TRBV30; D may be TRBD2 (5 bases). The CDR3 runs 12 residues. Trimming cost V 1 base and J 4 bases, with 8 bases left between them. Germline-derived CDR1 and CDR2 are GTSNPN and SVGIG (reference sequence). CDR3 in amino acids: CAWSEGGYEQYF. In DNA, the CDR3 is TGTGCCTGGAGTGAGGGCGGGTACGAGCAGTACTTC.

The sample holds one count of this clone. V usage is TRBV11-2 and J usage is TRBJ2-5; 9 bases are shared with TRBD1. This CDR3 contains 15 residues. CDR1 and CDR2 (germline): SGHAT, FQNNGV. Losses at the gene ends were 4 bases for V and 4 bases for J; bases not matched to a gene: 7. The CDR3 region has the DNA TGTGCCAGCAGCTCGCGGGACAGGGTACGAGAGACCCAGTACTTC. Protein: CASSSRDRVRETQYF.

This sequence joins TRBV12-1 and TRBJ2-7; TRBD1 is taken as the D call from the table, unchecked against the DNA. TRBV12-1 is a known pseudogene. The CDR3 contains 15 residues. CDR3 in DNA: TGTGCCAGCAGCGCAACAGGGGAGCGGACCTACGAGCAGTACTTC. Amino acids: CASSATGERTYEQYF.

The chain uses TRBV29-1 and TRBJ2-2, with 11 bases aligning to TRBD2. V trimming: 3 bases; J trimming: 4 bases; junction bases outside the gene matches: 10. Germline lookup yields CDR1 SQVTM and CDR2 ANQGSEA. The CDR3 totals 17 residues. CDR3 sequence (DNA): TGCAGCGTTGAGGCTAGCGGGAGGATTCCGAGCACCGGGGAGCTGTTTTTT. This translates into CSVEASGRIPSTGELFF.

The chain joins TRBV18 to TRBJ2-7; D is unresolved. This CDR3 has 14 amino acids. V was cut by 2 bases and J by 0 bases, with 8 bases left in between. Germline loops: CDR1 KGHSH, CDR2 LQKENI. The CDR3 region is CASSPAQNSYEQYF. The CDR3 DNA is TGTGCCAGCTCACCAGCCCAGAACTCCTACGAGCAGTACTTC.

The J gene is TRBJ2-7, the V gene TRBV6-4, with 8 bases aligning to TRBD2. This CDR3 has 15 residues. Unmatched junction bases numbered 11, after V lost 4 bases and J lost 6 bases. Germline lookup yields CDR1 MRHNA and CDR2 SNTAGT. CDR3: CASSVLAGAEGEQYF. The DNA for the CDR3 is TGTGCCAGCAGTGTCCTAGCGGGCGCCGAGGGCGAGCAGTACTTC.

This clone was observed a single time. V usage is TRBV4-1 and J usage is TRBJ2-6; D is unclear. The CDR3 runs 13 residues. In germline, CDR1 is MGHRA, CDR2 YSYEKL. The germline V and J ends were trimmed by 4 bases and 4 bases, with 5 bases remaining between them. The CDR3 sequence: CASSPPGANVLTF. CDR3 sequence (DNA): TGCGCCAGCAGCCCCCCGGGGGCCAACGTCCTGACTTTC.

V and J are TRBV29-1 and TRBJ2-2, with D uncertain. V gave up 7 bases and J gave up 6 bases, with 15 bases separating them. The germline V gene encodes CDR1 SQVTM and CDR2 ANQGSEA. This CDR3 has 13 residues. The CDR3 DNA reads as TGCAGCGCTGCCCTAGAAGCCCCCGGGGAGCTGTTTTTT. This gives the protein CSAALEAPGELFF.

This clone was detected once. The V call is TRBV30, the J call TRBJ1-3, with 8 bases that match TRBD1. Losses at the gene ends were 0 bases for V and 4 bases for J; bases not matched to a gene: 2. Per the germline V gene, CDR1 is GTSNPN and CDR2 is SVGIG (reference sequence). The CDR3 consists of 14 residues. The CDR3 DNA follows: TGTGCCTGGAGTGTCGGGACAGGCGGAAACACCATATATTTT. It encodes CAWSVGTGGNTIYF.

The chain joins TRBV19 to TRBJ1-5, with 9 bases aligning to TRBD1. CDR1 and CDR2 from the germline V gene are LNHDA and SQIVND (reference sequence). This CDR3 has 15 amino acids. V shed 5 bases, J shed 6 bases, and the junction held 8 bases outside the gene matches. CDR3 loop: CASSLTGGKGQPQHF. The CDR3 DNA is TGTGCCAGTAGTTTGACAGGGGGAAAGGGTCAGCCCCAGCATTTT.

The gene calls are TRBV15 and TRBJ2-5, with 8 positions matching TRBD2. Trimming cost V 5 bases and J 1 base; bases outside gene matches: 9. The length of the CDR3 is 16 residues. Germline lookup yields CDR1 LNHNV and CDR2 YYDKDF (reference sequence). Written as DNA, the CDR3 is TGTGCCACCAGCCCGGAGCGACTAGCGAGCCAAGAGACCCAGTACTTC. This encodes CATSPERLASQETQYF.

V usage is TRBV11-2 and J usage is TRBJ1-2, with a tentative D call TRBD1 (6 bases). CDR1 SGHAT and CDR2 FQNNGV come from the germline V gene. The length of the CDR3 is 14 residues. Trimming took off 5 bases at V and 4 bases at J, with 14 bases between the two ends. The CDR3 reads CASSPGTQVYGYTF. The CDR3 DNA reads as TGTGCCAGCAGCCCAGGGACACAGGTCTATGGCTACACCTTC.

V and J are TRBV7-9 and TRBJ2-1; D remains ambiguous. CDR3 length: 12 residues. Germline values: CDR1 SEHNR, CDR2 FQNEAQ (reference sequence). V dropped 11 bases and J dropped 5 bases, with 13 bases sitting between them. The DNA of the CDR3 is TGTGCCGCAGCAGGTTACCACAATGAGCAGTTCTTC. Residues: CAAAGYHNEQFF.

This clone qualifies as medium-sized. The J gene is TRBJ1-5, the V gene TRBV2; tentatively, D is TRBD1 (6 bases). Trimming removed 8 bases from V and 3 bases from J, with 8 bases in between. Germline CDR1 is SNHLY and CDR2 is FYNNEI. This CDR3 region has 12 residues. The CDR3 DNA follows: TGTGCCAGCCGGGACAACAATCAGCCCCAGCATTTT. Residues: CASRDNNQPQHF.

The rearrangement joins TRBV4-2 to TRBJ2-7; the D gene is possibly TRBD1 (6 bases). CDR1 is LGHNA and CDR2 is YNFKEQ in the germline V gene. This CDR3 contains 15 residues. V was shortened by 0 bases and J by 5 bases, with 14 bases between the two germline ends. DNA of the CDR3: TGTGCCAGCAGCCAAGATGGGGCAGGGGTAAACGAGCAGTACTTC. Translation gives CASSQDGAGVNEQYF.

V usage is TRBV29-1 and J usage is TRBJ2-2, with D perhaps matching TRBD2 (6 bases). CDR1 is SQVTM and CDR2 is ANQGSEA in the germline V gene. The CDR3 runs to 13 residues. Trimming removed 7 bases from V and 2 bases from J, with 11 bases in between. In DNA form, the CDR3 reads TGCAGCGCCAGGGACTCTAACACCGGGGAGCTGTTTTTT. Translation gives CSARDSNTGELFF.

The rearrangement uses TRBV4-3 and TRBJ2-1, with 9 nucleotides matching TRBD2. V was clipped by 0 bases and J by 7 bases; unmatched bases: 16. This CDR3 comprises 19 residues. Per germline, CDR1 LGHNA and CDR2 YSLEER. The CDR3 sequence is CASSQDLPVGGRARNEQFF. DNA for the CDR3: TGCGCCAGCAGCCAAGATCTTCCTGTGGGCGGGAGGGCCAGGAATGAGCAGTTCTTC.

The J gene is TRBJ1-5, the V gene TRBV28; no reliable D call. The germline gives CDR1 MDHEN, CDR2 SYDVKM. This CDR3 contains 13 residues. V was pared by 10 bases and J by 3 bases, with 13 bases between. The CDR3 DNA reads as TGTGCCACTTTACCTATCCCCAATCAGCCCCAGCATTTT. This sequence encodes CATLPIPNQPQHF.

The chain joins TRBV7-9 to TRBJ2-7, with 7 bases fitting TRBD1. Germline V gives CDR1 SEHNR, CDR2 FQNEAQ (reference sequence). The CDR3 totals 16 residues. The V and J ends lost 3 bases and 4 bases, in that order; junction bases with no gene match: 12. The CDR3 spells CASSFGRGTAVYEQYF. The DNA of the CDR3 is TGTGCCAGCAGCTTCGGAAGGGGGACAGCCGTATACGAGCAGTACTTC.

The chain recombines TRBV28 with TRBJ1-2, with D uncertain. Deletions cut 5 bases from V and 8 bases from J, with 12 bases between. CDR1 MDHEN and CDR2 SYDVKM come from the germline V gene. The CDR3 extends over 12 amino acids. The chain's CDR3 is CASSRATWGYTF. For the CDR3, the DNA is TGTGCCAGCAGTCGAGCGACTTGGGGCTACACCTTC.

CDR3 amino acids: CASSESGEQYF. The CDR3 DNA reads TGTGCCAGCAGCGAATCAGGAGAGCAGTACTTC. The chain is built from TRBV7-9 and TRBJ2-7; no definite D call. V lost 5 bases and J 7 bases, leaving 9 bases between the germline ends. CDR1 is SEHNR and CDR2 is FQNEAQ in the germline V gene (reference sequence). This CDR3 region has 11 residues.

V is TRBV7-2 and J is TRBJ1-5; D is perhaps TRBD1 (6 bases). Trimming removed 3 bases from V and 5 bases from J, with 8 bases in between. Germline loops: CDR1 SGHTA, CDR2 FQGNSA. The CDR3 loop spans 13 amino acids. CDR3 loop: CASSFNRDQPQHF. CDR3 in DNA: TGTGCCAGCAGCTTCAACAGGGATCAGCCCCAGCATTTT.

Only one count was recorded for this clone. The chain carries TRBV28 and TRBJ1-5; D gene unclear. V was cut by 3 bases and J by 7 bases, with 16 bases left in between. Germline V lookup: CDR1 MDHEN, CDR2 SYDVKM. The CDR3 is 15 residues long. For the CDR3, the DNA is TGTGCCAGCAGTTTTCCATCCCAAGGGAGACAGCCCCAGCATTTT. Its protein is CASSFPSQGRQPQHF. Complete variable domain (other parts from reference TRBV28 and TRBJ1-5): DVKVTQSSRYLVKRTGEKVFLECVQDMDHENMFWYRQDPGLGLRLIYFSYDVKMKEKGDIPEGYSVSREKKERFSLILESASTNQTSMYLCASSFPSQGRQPQHFGDGTRLSIL.

This sequence joins TRBV15 and TRBJ1-5, with 7 nucleotides matching TRBD1. V lost 4 bases, J lost 5 bases, and 8 bases stayed unmatched. This CDR3 has 15 amino acids. Germline values: CDR1 LNHNV, CDR2 YYDKDF (reference sequence). CDR3 amino acids: CATSTSRDSDQPQHF. The CDR3 bases are TGTGCCACCAGCACCAGCCGGGACAGCGATCAGCCCCAGCATTTT. The variable domain in full, with the rest retrieved from reference TRBV15 and TRBJ1-5, is DAMVIQNPRYQVTQFGKPVTLSCSQTLNHNVMYWYQQKSSQAPKLLFHYYDKDFNNEADTPDNFQSRRPNTSFCFLDIRSPGLGDTAMYLCATSTSRDSDQPQHFGDGTRLSIL.